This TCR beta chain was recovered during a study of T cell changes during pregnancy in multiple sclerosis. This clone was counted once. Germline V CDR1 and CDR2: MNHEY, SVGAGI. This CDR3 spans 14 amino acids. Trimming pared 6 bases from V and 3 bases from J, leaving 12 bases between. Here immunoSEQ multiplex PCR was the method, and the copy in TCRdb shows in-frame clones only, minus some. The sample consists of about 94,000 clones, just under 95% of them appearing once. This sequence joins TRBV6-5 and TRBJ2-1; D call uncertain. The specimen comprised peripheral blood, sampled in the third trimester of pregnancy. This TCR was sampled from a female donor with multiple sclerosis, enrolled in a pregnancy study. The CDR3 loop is CASSPWRNYNEQFF. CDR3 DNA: TGTGCCAGCAGCCCCTGGCGGAACTACAATGAGCAGTTCTTC.